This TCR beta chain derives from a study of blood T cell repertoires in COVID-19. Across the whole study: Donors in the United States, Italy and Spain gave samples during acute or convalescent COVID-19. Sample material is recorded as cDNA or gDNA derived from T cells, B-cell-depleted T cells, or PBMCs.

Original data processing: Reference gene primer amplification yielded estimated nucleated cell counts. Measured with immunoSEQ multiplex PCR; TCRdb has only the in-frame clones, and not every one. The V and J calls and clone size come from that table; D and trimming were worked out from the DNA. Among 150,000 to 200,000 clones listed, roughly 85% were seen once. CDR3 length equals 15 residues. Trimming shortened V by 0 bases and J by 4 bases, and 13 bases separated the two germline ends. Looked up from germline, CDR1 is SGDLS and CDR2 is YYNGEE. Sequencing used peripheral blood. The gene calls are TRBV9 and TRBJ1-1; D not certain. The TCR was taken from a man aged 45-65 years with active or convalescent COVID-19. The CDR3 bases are TGTGCCAGCAGCGTAGGATCGGGAGGGAGCACTGAAGCTTTCTTT. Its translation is CASSVGSGGSTEAFF.